These 26 T cell receptor beta chains share one sample of origin, sequenced in a study of T cell responses to AZD1222 COVID-19 vaccine. Clones were sequenced by immunoSEQ multiplex PCR, and TCRdb holds only the in-frame ones, with some missing. The top ten clones hold more than 5% of a sample with 160,000 or so clones, 88% of them seen once. Sequences were derived from peripheral blood, sampled on day 0 of AZD1222 vaccination. The source is an adult in good health.

This clone was recorded a few times. This sequence joins TRBV6-2 or TRBV6-3 and TRBJ2-1; 11 bases match TRBD2. The germline V gene has CDR1 MNHEY and CDR2 SVGEGT. This CDR3 has 17 residues. Trimming cost V 0 bases and J 4 bases; bases outside gene matches: 5. DNA for the CDR3: TGTGCCAGCAGTTACTCTCCGACTAGCGGGATTTACAATGAGCAGTTCTTC. Translating it yields CASSYSPTSGIYNEQFF.

The rearrangement joins TRBV5-8 to TRBJ2-1; 10 bases align to TRBD2. The V gene's germline CDR1 is SGHTS and CDR2 YDEGEE. The length of the CDR3 is 16 residues. V was pared by 3 bases and J by 6 bases, with 9 bases of the junction left unmatched. The CDR3 spells CASSSERGGSGNEQFF. Here the CDR3 DNA reads TGTGCCAGCAGCTCTGAGCGGGGGGGCAGTGGCAATGAGCAGTTCTTC.

The J gene is TRBJ1-1, the V gene TRBV7-8, with 8 bases lining up with TRBD1. V was pared by 5 bases and J by 8 bases, with 10 bases of the junction left unmatched. In germline, CDR1 is SGHVS, CDR2 FQNEAQ. The CDR3 covers 14 residues. In DNA, the CDR3 is TGTGCCAGCAGCATCTTTCCGGACAGGGCCGAAGCTTTCTTT. It specifies CASSIFPDRAEAFF.

The DNA of the CDR3 is TGTGCCAGCAGTTTATACGCGGGCTTGGGGACTGAAGCTTTCTTT. Its translation is CASSLYAGLGTEAFF. The chain uses TRBV28 and TRBJ1-1; no clear D gene. This CDR3 is 15 amino acids long. CDR1 and CDR2 (germline): MDHEN, SYDVKM. Trimming stripped 1 base from V and 5 bases from J, with 14 bases between.

The chain combines TRBV5-1 with TRBJ2-1; perhaps TRBD1 as D (6 bases). Germline CDR1 reads SGHRS; CDR2 reads YFSETQ. The V gene lost 5 bases and the J gene lost 0 bases, with 12 bases spanning the gap. The CDR3 consists of 15 residues. The CDR3 region has the DNA TGCGCCAGCAGAACAGGGCCCAGCTCCTACAATGAGCAGTTCTTC. Its protein product is CASRTGPSSYNEQFF.

This chain links TRBV2 with TRBJ1-5; 7 nucleotides align to TRBD1. The CDR3 is 15 residues long. Germline lookup yields CDR1 SNHLY and CDR2 FYNNEI. V trimming: 3 bases; J trimming: 9 bases; junction bases outside the gene matches: 11. DNA of the CDR3: TGTGCCAGCAGTGATCTAGGGACAGACCTGAGGCCCCAGCATTTT. It is translated as CASSDLGTDLRPQHF.

The chain links TRBV9 to TRBJ2-3, with unresolved D. Trimming cost V 3 bases and J 2 bases, with 10 bases left between them. Germline V lookup: CDR1 SGDLS, CDR2 YYNGEE. The CDR3 contains 14 residues. CDR3 loop: CASSAPLPTDTQYF. The CDR3 nucleotides are TGTGCCAGCAGCGCCCCACTTCCCACAGATACGCAGTATTTT.

The chain carries TRBV12-3 or TRBV12-4 and TRBJ1-1; D uncertain. The CDR3 spans 13 residues. Trimming took off 6 bases at V and 3 bases at J, with 11 bases between the two ends. The DNA for the CDR3 is TGTGCCAGCAGCCTGACTTGGGACACTGAAGCTTTCTTT. Protein sequence: CASSLTWDTEAFF.

The rearrangement uses TRBV28 and TRBJ1-4; maybe TRBD1 (6 bases). The CDR3 sequence is 14 residues long. The germline V gene encodes CDR1 MDHEN and CDR2 SYDVKM. V lost 6 bases, J lost 7 bases, and 15 bases lay in between. The CDR3 DNA is TGTGCCAGCAGGTTACAGGGAGGGAGTGAAAAACTGTTTTTT. Translation gives CASRLQGGSEKLFF.

CDR3 coding DNA: TGTGCCAGTAGAAGACAGGGGGAGAGCACAGATACGCAGTATTTT. Protein sequence: CASRRQGESTDTQYF. The J gene is TRBJ2-3, the V gene TRBV19, with 9 positions matching TRBD1. The junction had 4 bases not matched to a gene; V was cut back by 6 bases and J by 0 bases. Looked up from germline, CDR1 is LNHDA and CDR2 is SQIVND (reference sequence). This CDR3 is built from 15 residues.

The chain joins TRBV5-4 to TRBJ2-7, with TRBD1 identical over 9 bases. The trim removed 2 bases at V and 5 bases at J, leaving 8 bases unmatched. The CDR3 length is 15 residues. Germline V gene sequence: CDR1 SGHNT, CDR2 YYREEE (reference sequence). The CDR3 protein is CASSLLGTGIDEQYF. Written as DNA, the CDR3 is TGTGCCAGCAGCTTATTAGGGACAGGGATCGACGAGCAGTACTTC.

V and J are TRBV28 and TRBJ1-2; D call uncertain. CDR1 is MDHEN, CDR2 SYDVKM, per germline. CDR3 length: 13 amino acids. The V gene lost 4 bases and the J gene lost 4 bases, with 10 bases spanning the gap. CDR3 loop: CASSWEGSYGYTF. CDR3 in DNA: TGTGCCAGCAGTTGGGAGGGTTCCTATGGCTACACCTTC.

CDR3 sequence (DNA): TGTGCCATCAGTGAAGAGTGGACTCAGCCCCAGCATTTT. It translates to CAISEEWTQPQHF. The chain couples TRBV10-3 to TRBJ1-5; D is unclear. V was shortened by 3 bases and J by 6 bases, with 9 bases between the two germline ends. The germline gives CDR1 ENHRY, CDR2 SYGVKD. The CDR3 spans 13 residues.

The rearrangement joins TRBV7-8 to TRBJ2-7; D is perhaps TRBD1 (7 bases). V was clipped by 5 bases and J by 2 bases, with 16 bases between them. Germline V gene data show CDR1 as SGHVS and CDR2 as FQNEAQ. The CDR3 length is 15 residues. CDR3 coding DNA: TGTGCCAGCAGCCGGGGGACAGCGGGCACCTACGAGCAGTACTTC. This sequence encodes CASSRGTAGTYEQYF.

The chain has TRBV24-1 and TRBJ2-3; tentative D call: TRBD1 (5 bases). Germline CDR1 is KGHDR and CDR2 is SFDVKD. This CDR3 is built from 15 residues. The V end lost 4 bases, the J end lost 2 bases, and 12 bases lay between the germline ends. The CDR3 nucleotides read TGTGCCACCAGTGACCACTCACAGGACACAGATACGCAGTATTTT. Amino acid sequence: CATSDHSQDTDTQYF.

This sequence joins TRBV5-1 and TRBJ2-1; 12 bases align to TRBD2. Germline CDR1 is SGHRS and CDR2 is YFSETQ. CDR3 length: 16 residues. V was clipped by 4 bases and J by 7 bases; unmatched bases: 9. The CDR3 nucleotides are TGCGCCAGCAGCATCCTGACTAGCGGGAGTGGGAATGAGCAGTTCTTC. This encodes CASSILTSGSGNEQFF.

This clone was detected once. The chain carries TRBV5-1 and TRBJ2-1; TRBD2 matches 11 bases. The CDR3 length is 15 residues. The germline V gene has CDR1 SGHRS and CDR2 YFSETQ. The V and J ends lost 1 base and 6 bases, in that order; junction bases with no gene match: 3. The CDR3 sequence is CASSLPSGRTNEQFF. CDR3 in DNA: TGCGCCAGCAGCTTGCCTAGCGGGAGGACCAATGAGCAGTTCTTC.

The V call is TRBV18, the J call TRBJ2-6; D not resolved. Germline V gives CDR1 KGHSH, CDR2 LQKENI. V lost 2 bases and J lost 4, with 6 bases in between. This CDR3 contains 14 residues. This chain's CDR3 is CASSPGPGANVLTF. The CDR3 nucleotides are TGTGCCAGCTCACCAGGGCCGGGGGCCAACGTCCTGACTTTC.

The V call is TRBV7-2, the J call TRBJ1-5; D gene uncertain. This CDR3 contains 19 residues. V lost 3 bases and J 0 bases, leaving 21 bases between the germline ends. Germline values: CDR1 SGHTA, CDR2 FQGNSA. The CDR3 DNA reads TGTGCCAGCAGCTTTTGGACTGCTGGCAAGCGTTATAGCAATCAGCCCCAGCATTTT. Amino acids: CASSFWTAGKRYSNQPQHF.

The chain has TRBV9 and TRBJ2-7, with 10 bases identical to TRBD1. The CDR3 is made up of 15 amino acids. CDR1 is SGDLS, CDR2 YYNGEE, per germline. Losses at the gene ends were 3 bases for V and 4 bases for J; bases not matched to a gene: 7. CDR3: CASSGAGQGIYEQYF. For the CDR3, the DNA is TGTGCCAGCAGCGGAGCGGGACAGGGGATATACGAGCAGTACTTC.

The chain recombines TRBV6-5 with TRBJ2-3; TRBD2 matches at 8 bases. Germline V gene sequence: CDR1 MNHEY, CDR2 SVGAGI. The CDR3 is made up of 16 amino acids. The ends lost 6 bases at V and 3 bases at J; junction bases unmatched: 11. This CDR3 reads CASSYGRGGRTDTQYF. For the CDR3, the DNA is TGTGCCAGCAGCTACGGACGGGGGGGTAGGACAGATACGCAGTATTTT.

This clone was seen once. The genes are TRBV18 and TRBJ2-3; D is possibly TRBD1 (5 bases). Germline CDR1 and CDR2: KGHSH and LQKENI. V dropped 2 bases and J dropped 0 bases, with 21 bases sitting between them. CDR3 length: 19 residues. This chain's CDR3 is CASSPGALGGQASTDTQYF. The DNA for the CDR3 is TGTGCCAGCTCACCAGGGGCCTTAGGCGGCCAAGCTAGCACAGATACGCAGTATTTT.

This chain links TRBV4-3 with TRBJ1-2, with 10 positions matching TRBD1. Germline CDR1 LGHNA, CDR2 YSLEER. Trimming at V came to 3 bases and at J to 8 bases, leaving 12 bases not matched to a gene. The CDR3 covers 16 residues. The CDR3 is CASSHFEGQGVRGYTF. The CDR3, as DNA: TGCGCCAGCAGCCATTTTGAAGGACAGGGGGTTCGGGGCTACACCTTC.

The V call is TRBV7-8, the J call TRBJ2-4; 12 nucleotides line up with TRBD2. The junction had 8 bases not matched to a gene; V was cut back by 1 base and J by 1 base. Germline V gene data show CDR1 as SGHVS and CDR2 as FQNEAQ. CDR3 length equals 19 residues. CDR3 sequence: CASSLGASGGAPAKNIQYF. The CDR3 nucleotides are TGTGCCAGCAGCTTAGGGGCTAGCGGGGGGGCCCCGGCCAAAAACATTCAGTACTTC. The entire variable domain, with the rest obtained from reference TRBV7-8 and TRBJ2-4, is as follows: GAGVSQSPRYKVAKRGQDVALRCDPISGHVSLFWYQQALGQGPEFLTYFQNEAQLDKSGLPSDRFFAERPEGSVSTLKIQRTQQEDSAVYLCASSLGASGGAPAKNIQYFGAGTRLSVL.

The chain carries TRBV12-3 or TRBV12-4 and TRBJ1-2; D is possibly TRBD1 (6 bases). The CDR3 is made up of 13 amino acids. The V end was cut by 8 bases, the J end by 7 bases, with 17 bases between. The CDR3 DNA reads TGTGCCAGCTCCGCTACAGGGATTCGTGGCTACACCTTC. It codes for CASSATGIRGYTF.

V usage is TRBV25-1 and J usage is TRBJ1-1; 7 bases line up with TRBD1. CDR1 and CDR2 from the germline V gene are MGHDK and SYGVNS. V lost 4 bases and J lost 4; bases outside the gene matches: 6. This CDR3 comprises 14 residues. In DNA, the CDR3 is TGTGCCAGCAGTGCCCTGACAGGGCTCACTGAAGCTTTCTTT. It is translated as CASSALTGLTEAFF.